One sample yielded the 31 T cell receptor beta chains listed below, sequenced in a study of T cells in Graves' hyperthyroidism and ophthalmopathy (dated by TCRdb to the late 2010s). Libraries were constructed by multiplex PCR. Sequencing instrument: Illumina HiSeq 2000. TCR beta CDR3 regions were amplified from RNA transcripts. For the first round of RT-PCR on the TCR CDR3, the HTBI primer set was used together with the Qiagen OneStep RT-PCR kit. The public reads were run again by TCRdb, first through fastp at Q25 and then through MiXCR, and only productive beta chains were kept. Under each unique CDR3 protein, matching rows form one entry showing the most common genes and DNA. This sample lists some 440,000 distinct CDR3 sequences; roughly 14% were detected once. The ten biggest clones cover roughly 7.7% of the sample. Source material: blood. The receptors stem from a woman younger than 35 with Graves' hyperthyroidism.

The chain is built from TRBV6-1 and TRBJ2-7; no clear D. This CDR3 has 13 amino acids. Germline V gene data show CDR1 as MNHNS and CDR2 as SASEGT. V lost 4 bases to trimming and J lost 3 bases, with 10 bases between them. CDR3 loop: CASSGEWGYEQYF. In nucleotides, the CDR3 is TGTGCCAGCAGTGGCGAGTGGGGCTACGAGCAGTACTTC.

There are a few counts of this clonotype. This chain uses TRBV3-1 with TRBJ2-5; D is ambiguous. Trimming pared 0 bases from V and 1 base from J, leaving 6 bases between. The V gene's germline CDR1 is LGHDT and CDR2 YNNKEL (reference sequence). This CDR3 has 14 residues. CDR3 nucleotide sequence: TGTGCCAGCAGCCAAGACATTAGCCAAGAGACCCAGTACTTC. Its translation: CASSQDISQETQYF.

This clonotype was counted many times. The CDR3 DNA sequence: TGTGCCAGCAGCGGGACAGGGACAGATACGCAGTATTTT. Translated: CASSGTGTDTQYF. This chain uses TRBV3-1 with TRBJ2-3, with 9 bases identical to TRBD1. V lost 5 bases and J lost 3; bases outside the gene matches: 0. The CDR3 sequence is 13 residues long. Germline values: CDR1 LGHDT, CDR2 YNNKEL (reference sequence).

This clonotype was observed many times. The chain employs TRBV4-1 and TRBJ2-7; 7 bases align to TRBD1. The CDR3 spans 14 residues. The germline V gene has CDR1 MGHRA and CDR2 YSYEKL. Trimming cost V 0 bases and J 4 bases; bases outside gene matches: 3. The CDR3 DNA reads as TGCGCCAGCAGCCAAGATATACAGGGGTACGAGCAGTACTTC. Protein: CASSQDIQGYEQYF.

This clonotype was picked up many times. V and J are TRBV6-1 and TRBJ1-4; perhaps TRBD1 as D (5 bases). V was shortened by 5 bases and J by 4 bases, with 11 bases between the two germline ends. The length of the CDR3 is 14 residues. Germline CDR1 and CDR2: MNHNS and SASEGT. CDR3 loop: CASSQGRVNEKLFF. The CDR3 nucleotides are TGTGCCAGCAGTCAGGGACGTGTTAATGAAAAACTGTTTTTT.

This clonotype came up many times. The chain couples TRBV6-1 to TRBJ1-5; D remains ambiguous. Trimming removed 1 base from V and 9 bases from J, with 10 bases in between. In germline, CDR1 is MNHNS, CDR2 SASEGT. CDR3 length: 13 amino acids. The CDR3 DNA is TGTGCCAGCAGTGAAGTCGGAGGTCGGCCCCAGCATTTT. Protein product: CASSEVGGRPQHF.

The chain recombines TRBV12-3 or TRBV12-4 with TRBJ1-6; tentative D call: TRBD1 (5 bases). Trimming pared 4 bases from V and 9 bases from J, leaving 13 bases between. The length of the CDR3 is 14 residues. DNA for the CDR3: TGTGCCAGCAGTTCCACCGGGAGGGGTTCACCCCTCCACTTT. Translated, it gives CASSSTGRGSPLHF.

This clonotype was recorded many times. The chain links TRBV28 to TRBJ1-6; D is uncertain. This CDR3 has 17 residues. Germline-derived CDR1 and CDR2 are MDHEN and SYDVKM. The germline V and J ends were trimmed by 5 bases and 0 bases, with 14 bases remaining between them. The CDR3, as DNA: TGTGCCAGCAGTCCCCTGGAGGAGAGCTCCTATAATTCACCCCTCCACTTT. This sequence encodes CASSPLEESSYNSPLHF.

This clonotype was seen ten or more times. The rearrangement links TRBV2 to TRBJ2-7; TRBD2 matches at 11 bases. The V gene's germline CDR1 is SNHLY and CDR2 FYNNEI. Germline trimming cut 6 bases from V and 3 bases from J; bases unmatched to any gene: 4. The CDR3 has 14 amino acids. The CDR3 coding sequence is TGTGCCAGCAGCCTGACTAGCGGGAACTACGAGCAGTACTTC. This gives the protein CASSLTSGNYEQYF.

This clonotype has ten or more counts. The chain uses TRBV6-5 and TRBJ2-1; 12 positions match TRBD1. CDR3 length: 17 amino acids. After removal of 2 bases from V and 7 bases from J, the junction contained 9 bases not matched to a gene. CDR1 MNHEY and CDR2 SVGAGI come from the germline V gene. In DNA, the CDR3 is TGTGCCAGCAGTTACCCCTTGGGGACAGGGGGCAAGAATGAGCAGTTCTTC. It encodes CASSYPLGTGGKNEQFF.

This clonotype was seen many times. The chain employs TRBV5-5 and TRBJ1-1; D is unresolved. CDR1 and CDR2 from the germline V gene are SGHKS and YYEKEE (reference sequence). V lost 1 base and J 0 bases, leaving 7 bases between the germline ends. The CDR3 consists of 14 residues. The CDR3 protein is CASSLLSLNTEAFF. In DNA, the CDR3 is TGTGCCAGCAGCTTGCTCAGCTTGAACACTGAAGCTTTCTTT.

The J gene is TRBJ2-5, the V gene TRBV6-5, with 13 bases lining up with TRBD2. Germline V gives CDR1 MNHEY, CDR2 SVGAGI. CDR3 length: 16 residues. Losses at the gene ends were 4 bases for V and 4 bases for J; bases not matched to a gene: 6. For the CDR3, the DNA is TGTGCCAGCAGTTCTGGGACTAGCGGGGACGCAGAGACCCAGTACTTC. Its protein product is CASSSGTSGDAETQYF.

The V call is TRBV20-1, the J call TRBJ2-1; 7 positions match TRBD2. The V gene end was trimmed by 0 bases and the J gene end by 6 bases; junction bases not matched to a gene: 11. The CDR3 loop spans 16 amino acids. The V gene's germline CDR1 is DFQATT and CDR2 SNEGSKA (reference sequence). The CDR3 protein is CSARDAGLSPSNEQFF. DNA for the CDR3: TGCAGTGCTAGAGATGCGGGACTAAGCCCCTCCAATGAGCAGTTCTTC.

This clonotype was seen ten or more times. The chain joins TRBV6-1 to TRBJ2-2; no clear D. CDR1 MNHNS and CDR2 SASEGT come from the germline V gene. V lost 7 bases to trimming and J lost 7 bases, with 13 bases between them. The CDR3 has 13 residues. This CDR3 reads CASTESHIGELFF. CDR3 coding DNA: TGTGCCAGCACCGAAAGTCATATCGGGGAGCTGTTTTTT.

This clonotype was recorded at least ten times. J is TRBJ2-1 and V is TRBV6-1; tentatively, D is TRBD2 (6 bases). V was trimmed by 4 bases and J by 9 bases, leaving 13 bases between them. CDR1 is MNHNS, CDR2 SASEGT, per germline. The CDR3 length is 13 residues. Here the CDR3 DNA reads TGTGCCAGCAGTGGACTAGGGGCGGTTGAGCAGTTCTTC. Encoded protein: CASSGLGAVEQFF.

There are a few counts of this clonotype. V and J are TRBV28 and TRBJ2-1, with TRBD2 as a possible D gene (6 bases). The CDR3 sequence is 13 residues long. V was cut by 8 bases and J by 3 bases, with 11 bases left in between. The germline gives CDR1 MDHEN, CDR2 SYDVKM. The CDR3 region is CASRGGLYNEQFF. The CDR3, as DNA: TGTGCCAGCCGGGGAGGTCTCTACAATGAGCAGTTCTTC.

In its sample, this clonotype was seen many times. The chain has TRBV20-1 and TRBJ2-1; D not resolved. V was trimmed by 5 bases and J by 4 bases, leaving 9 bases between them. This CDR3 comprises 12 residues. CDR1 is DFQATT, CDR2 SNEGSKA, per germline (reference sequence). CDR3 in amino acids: CSAYGDYNEQFF. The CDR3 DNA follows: TGCAGTGCTTATGGGGATTACAATGAGCAGTTCTTC.

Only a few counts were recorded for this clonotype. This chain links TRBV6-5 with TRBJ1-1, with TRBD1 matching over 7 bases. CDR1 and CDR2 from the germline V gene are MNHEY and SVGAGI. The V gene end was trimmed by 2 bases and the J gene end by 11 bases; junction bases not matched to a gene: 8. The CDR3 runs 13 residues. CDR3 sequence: CASSYNLGQRAFF. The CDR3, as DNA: TGTGCCAGCAGTTACAATCTGGGACAGAGGGCTTTCTTT.

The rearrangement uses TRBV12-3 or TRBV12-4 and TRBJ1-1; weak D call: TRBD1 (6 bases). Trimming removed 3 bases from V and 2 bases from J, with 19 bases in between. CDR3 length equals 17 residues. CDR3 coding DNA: TGTGCCAGCAGTTTTAAGATTAGTGGGGGCCGTAACACTGAAGCTTTCTTT. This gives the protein CASSFKISGGRNTEAFF.

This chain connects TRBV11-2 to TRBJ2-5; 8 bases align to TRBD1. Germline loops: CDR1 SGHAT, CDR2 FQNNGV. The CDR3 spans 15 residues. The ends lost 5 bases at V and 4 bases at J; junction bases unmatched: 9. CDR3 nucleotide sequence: TGTGCCAGCAGCCCCCGGACAGGGAAGGGAGAGACCCAGTACTTC. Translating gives CASSPRTGKGETQYF.

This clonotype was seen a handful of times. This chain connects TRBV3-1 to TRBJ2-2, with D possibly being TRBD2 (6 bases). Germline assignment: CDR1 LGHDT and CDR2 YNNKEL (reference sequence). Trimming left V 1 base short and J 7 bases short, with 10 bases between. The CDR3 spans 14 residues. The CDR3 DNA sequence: TGTGCCAGCAGCCAAGTGGGAGCGGGCGGGGAGCTGTTTTTT. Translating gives CASSQVGAGGELFF.

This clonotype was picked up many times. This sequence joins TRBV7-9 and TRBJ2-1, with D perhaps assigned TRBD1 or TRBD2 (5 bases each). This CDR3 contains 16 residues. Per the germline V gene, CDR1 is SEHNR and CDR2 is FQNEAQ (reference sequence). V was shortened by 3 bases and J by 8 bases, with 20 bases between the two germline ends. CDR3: CASSFRSGLRGDEQFF. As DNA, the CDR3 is TGTGCCAGCAGCTTCCGAAGCGGCCTAAGGGGCGATGAGCAGTTCTTC.

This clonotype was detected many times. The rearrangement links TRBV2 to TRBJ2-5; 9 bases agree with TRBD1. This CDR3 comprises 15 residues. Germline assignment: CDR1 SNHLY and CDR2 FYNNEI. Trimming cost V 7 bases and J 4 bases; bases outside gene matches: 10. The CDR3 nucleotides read TGTGCCAGCAAACTCCGGGACAGGGTGATAGAGACCCAGTACTTC. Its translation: CASKLRDRVIETQYF.

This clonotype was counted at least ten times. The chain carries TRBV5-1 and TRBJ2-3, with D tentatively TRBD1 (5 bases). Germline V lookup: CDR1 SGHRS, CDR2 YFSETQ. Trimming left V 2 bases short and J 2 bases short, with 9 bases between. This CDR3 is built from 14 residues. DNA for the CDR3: TGCGCCAGCAGCTTCAGCAGGGACACAGATACGCAGTATTTT. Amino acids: CASSFSRDTDTQYF.

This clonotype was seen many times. CDR3 residues: CSASRVAGGRTDTQYF. CDR3 nucleotides: TGCAGTGCTAGTAGAGTAGCGGGGGGTAGGACAGATACGCAGTATTTT. The chain links TRBV20-1 to TRBJ2-3, with TRBD2 identical over 10 bases. V shed 3 bases, J shed 3 bases, and the junction held 9 bases outside the gene matches. The CDR3 contains 16 residues. Germline V gene data show CDR1 as DFQATT and CDR2 as SNEGSKA (reference sequence).

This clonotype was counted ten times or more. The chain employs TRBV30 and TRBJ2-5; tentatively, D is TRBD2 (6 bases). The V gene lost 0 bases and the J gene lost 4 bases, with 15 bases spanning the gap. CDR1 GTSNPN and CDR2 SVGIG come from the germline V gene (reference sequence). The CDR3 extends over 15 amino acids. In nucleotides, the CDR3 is TGTGCCTGGAGTGTACCTCGGGGAGCGGGAGAGACCCAGTACTTC. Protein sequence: CAWSVPRGAGETQYF.

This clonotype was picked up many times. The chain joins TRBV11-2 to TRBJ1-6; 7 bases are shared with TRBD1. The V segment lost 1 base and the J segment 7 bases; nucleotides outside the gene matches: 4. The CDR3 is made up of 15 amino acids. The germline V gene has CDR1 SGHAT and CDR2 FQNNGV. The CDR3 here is CASSLAQGSNSPLHF. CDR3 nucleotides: TGTGCCAGCAGCTTAGCACAGGGGTCGAATTCACCCCTCCACTTT.

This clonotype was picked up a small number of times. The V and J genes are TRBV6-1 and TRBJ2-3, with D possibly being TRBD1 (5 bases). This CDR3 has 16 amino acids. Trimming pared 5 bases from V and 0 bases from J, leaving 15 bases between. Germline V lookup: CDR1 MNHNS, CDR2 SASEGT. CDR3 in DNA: TGTGCCAGCAGTCAACTCCAGGGTCTAAGCACAGATACGCAGTATTTT. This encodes CASSQLQGLSTDTQYF.

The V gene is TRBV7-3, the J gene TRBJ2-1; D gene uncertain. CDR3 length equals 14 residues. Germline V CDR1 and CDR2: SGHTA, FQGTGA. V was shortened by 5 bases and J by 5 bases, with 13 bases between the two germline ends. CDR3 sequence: CASSQARVNNEQFF. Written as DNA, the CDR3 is TGTGCCAGCAGCCAAGCGCGAGTAAACAATGAGCAGTTCTTC.

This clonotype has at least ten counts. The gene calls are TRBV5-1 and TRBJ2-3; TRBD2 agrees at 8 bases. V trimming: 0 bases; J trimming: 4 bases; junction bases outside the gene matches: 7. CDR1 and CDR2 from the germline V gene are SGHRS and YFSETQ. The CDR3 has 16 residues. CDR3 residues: CASSLDTRGGPDTQYF. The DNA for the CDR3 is TGCGCCAGCAGCTTGGATACCCGGGGGGGTCCAGATACGCAGTATTTT.

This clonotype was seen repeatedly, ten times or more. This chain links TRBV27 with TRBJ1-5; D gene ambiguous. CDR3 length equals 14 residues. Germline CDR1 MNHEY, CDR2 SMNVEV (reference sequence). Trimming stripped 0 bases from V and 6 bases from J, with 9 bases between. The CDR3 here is CASSLSAGGQPQHF. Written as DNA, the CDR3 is TGTGCCAGCAGTTTATCCGCCGGCGGTCAGCCCCAGCATTTT.